This T cell receptor (beta chain) was sequenced during a study of T cells in Graves' hyperthyroidism and ophthalmopathy. Study summary: Peripheral blood collection took place at initial diagnosis, before any treatment.

The ends lost 5 bases at V and 5 bases at J; junction bases unmatched: 4. This CDR3 contains 15 residues. CDR1 SNHLY and CDR2 FYNNEI come from the germline V gene. TCR beta CDR3 region amplification was performed from RNA transcripts. A first-round RT-PCR of the TCR CDR3 used the HTBI primer set. MiXCR, applied by TCRdb to the multiplex PCR reads, yields one record per CDR3 protein. The table shows under 400,000 distinct CDR3 sequences, with around 23% occurring only once. Uncontrolled infection, other autoimmune disease, pregnancy or lactation led to exclusion. The TCR comes from a woman between 45 and 65 years old with Graves' hyperthyroidism. The chain uses TRBV2 and TRBJ2-2; 11 bases agree with TRBD1. The sample taken for sequencing was blood. Here the CDR3 reads CASSRTGGRTGELFF. CDR3 bases: TGTGCCAGCAGTCGGACAGGGGGCCGAACCGGGGAGCTGTTTTTT.